These T cell receptor beta chains were read from a single sample in a study of blood T cell repertoires in COVID-19. This table comes from immunoSEQ multiplex PCR, and its TCRdb copy is limited to in-frame clones, with some not included. In the table there are 110,000 or so clones, about nine tenths of which are singletons. Sequenced: peripheral blood. These receptors were collected from a woman in her 50s with acute or convalescent COVID-19. CDR3s include the opening cysteine and the closing phenylalanine or tryptophan. The D gene is left open where the match is weak. The size entry is marked missing in some rows and otherwise reads once, few, many or a size class.

V: TRBV7-2; J: TRBJ2-1; size: NA; D: TRBD2; CDR3: CASSLGAGGVNEQFF; DNA: TGTGCCAGCAGCTTGGGTGCGGGAGGAGTTAATGAGCAGTTCTTC
V: TRBV15; J: TRBJ1-2; size: NA; D: NA; CDR3: CATSRGRILNYGYTF; DNA: TGTGCCACCAGCAGAGGCAGGATTCTAAACTATGGCTACACCTTC
V: TRBV25-1; J: TRBJ1-1; size: NA; D: TRBD1; CDR3: CASSRQGRMNTEAFF; DNA: TGTGCCAGCAGTCGACAGGGGCGAATGAACACTGAAGCTTTCTTT
V: TRBV15; J: TRBJ2-2; size: NA; D: NA; CDR3: CATSRAAGFVTGELFF; DNA: TGTGCCACCAGCAGAGCGGCGGGTTTCGTCACCGGGGAGCTGTTTTTT
V: TRBV13; J: TRBJ2-3; size: NA; D: TRBD2; CDR3: CASSFNLAGWVTDTQYF; DNA: TGTGCCAGCAGTTTCAACTTAGCGGGATGGGTGACAGATACGCAGTATTTT
V: TRBV6-5; J: TRBJ1-5; size: NA; D: NA; CDR3: CASSRTVGQPQHF; DNA: TGTGCCAGCAGTCGGACAGTCGGTCAGCCCCAGCATTTT
V: TRBV7-9; J: TRBJ1-2; size: NA; D: NA; CDR3: CASSFTGYYGYTF; DNA: TGTGCCAGCAGCTTTACAGGATACTATGGCTACACCTTC
V: TRBV9; J: TRBJ2-1; size: NA; D: NA; CDR3: CASSGVFEAWDEQFF; DNA: TGTGCCAGCAGCGGAGTGTTTGAGGCCTGGGATGAGCAGTTCTTC
V: TRBV10-1; J: TRBJ1-2; size: NA; D: TRBD1; CDR3: CASSETGASGYTF; DNA: TGCGCCAGCAGCGAAACAGGGGCTTCAGGCTACACCTTC
V: TRBV29-1; J: TRBJ2-3; size: NA; D: NA; CDR3: CSVTRPPRDLTGTQYF; DNA: TGCAGCGTCACCCGACCTCCACGGGACTTAACGGGAACGCAGTATTTT
V: TRBV23-1; J: TRBJ2-5; size: NA; D: NA; CDR3: CASSQRREVQETQYF; DNA: TGCGCCAGCAGTCAACGAAGAGAGGTCCAAGAGACCCAGTACTTC
V: TRBV11-2; J: TRBJ1-1; size: NA; D: NA; CDR3: CASSFTGNRRTEAFF; DNA: TGTGCCAGCAGCTTCACTGGAAACCGGAGGACTGAAGCTTTCTTT
V: TRBV6-2/TRBV6-3; J: TRBJ2-5; size: NA; D: NA; CDR3: CASSYSMREETQYF; DNA: TGTGCCAGCAGTTACTCTATGAGGGAAGAGACCCAGTACTTC
V: TRBV30; J: TRBJ2-1; size: NA; D: TRBD2; CDR3: CAWSASGRSYNEQFF; DNA: TGTGCCTGGAGTGCGAGCGGGAGGTCCTACAATGAGCAGTTCTTC
V: TRBV29-1; J: TRBJ2-1; size: NA; D: TRBD2; CDR3: CSVLIAGGPGEQFF; DNA: TGCAGCGTTCTAATAGCGGGGGGCCCTGGGGAGCAGTTCTTC
V: TRBV18; J: TRBJ2-1; size: NA; D: NA; CDR3: CASSPTYGGGGNEQFF; DNA: TGTGCCAGCTCACCTACTTACGGGGGCGGGGGAAATGAGCAGTTCTTC
V: TRBV4-2; J: TRBJ1-2; size: NA; D: NA; CDR3: CASSHNREFYTF; DNA: TGTGCCAGCAGCCATAACAGGGAATTCTACACCTTC
V: TRBV24-1; J: TRBJ2-6; size: NA; D: TRBD1; CDR3: CATSPEKGRGRGANVLTF; DNA: TGTGCCACCAGCCCCGAAAAGGGCAGGGGGAGAGGGGCCAACGTCCTGACTTTC
V: TRBV30; J: TRBJ1-1; size: once; D: TRBD1; CDR3: CAWSAGQGGYTEAFF; DNA: TGTGCCTGGAGTGCAGGACAGGGTGGATACACTGAAGCTTTCTTT
V: TRBV28; J: TRBJ2-3; size: NA; D: TRBD1; CDR3: CASSPTGALRPTDTQYF; DNA: TGTGCCAGCAGTCCCACAGGGGCGCTCCGACCCACAGATACGCAGTATTTT
V: TRBV20-1; J: TRBJ1-6; size: NA; D: NA; CDR3: CSASRRQVVPNSYNSPLHF; DNA: TGCAGTGCTAGTAGGCGACAGGTGGTACCTAACTCCTATAATTCACCCCTCCACTTT
V: TRBV9; J: TRBJ2-3; size: NA; D: TRBD2; CDR3: CASSVEVSGRTDTQYF; DNA: TGTGCCAGCAGCGTAGAGGTGAGCGGGAGGACAGATACGCAGTATTTT
V: TRBV30; J: TRBJ2-1; size: NA; D: NA; CDR3: CAWSVQGFYNEQFF; DNA: TGTGCCTGGAGTGTACAGGGTTTCTACAATGAGCAGTTCTTC
V: TRBV27; J: TRBJ1-2; size: NA; D: NA; CDR3: CATAPTGSYGYTF; DNA: TGTGCCACTGCACCTACAGGGAGTTATGGCTACACCTTC
V: TRBV6-6; J: TRBJ2-3; size: once; D: TRBD1; CDR3: CASSRPGQGSTDTQYF; DNA: TGTGCCAGCAGTCGCCCGGGACAGGGTAGCACAGATACGCAGTATTTT
V: TRBV25-1; J: TRBJ2-1; size: NA; D: NA; CDR3: CASRASYEQFF; DNA: TGTGCCAGCAGAGCGAGTTATGAGCAGTTCTTC
V: TRBV2; J: TRBJ2-7; size: NA; D: TRBD2; CDR3: CASRDYTSGSSYEQYF; DNA: TGTGCCAGCAGAGACTATACTAGCGGGAGCTCCTACGAGCAGTACTTC
V: TRBV5-4; J: TRBJ1-3; size: NA; D: TRBD1; CDR3: CASSLPGQYSGNTIYF; DNA: TGTGCCAGCAGCCTACCGGGACAGTACTCTGGAAACACCATATATTTT
V: TRBV29-1; J: TRBJ1-4; size: NA; D: NA; CDR3: CSVARDEKLFF; DNA: TGCAGCGTTGCCCGGGATGAAAAACTGTTTTTT
V: TRBV11-2; J: TRBJ1-2; size: NA; D: NA; CDR3: CASSRDQVSYGYTF; DNA: TGTGCCAGCAGCCGGGATCAGGTTTCCTATGGCTACACCTTC
V: TRBV28; J: TRBJ2-1; size: NA; D: TRBD2; CDR3: CASSLSGASGSFSYNEQFF; DNA: TGTGCCAGCAGTTTGAGCGGGGCTAGCGGGAGTTTTTCCTACAATGAGCAGTTCTTC
V: TRBV28; J: TRBJ2-1; size: NA; D: NA; CDR3: CASSFLRNEQFF; DNA: TGTGCCAGCAGTTTCTTGCGGAATGAGCAGTTCTTC
V: TRBV24-1; J: TRBJ1-4; size: NA; D: TRBD1; CDR3: CATSDPGGPNEKLFF; DNA: TGTGCCACCAGTGATCCAGGGGGACCTAATGAAAAACTGTTTTTT
V: TRBV12-3/TRBV12-4; J: TRBJ2-3; size: NA; D: TRBD1; CDR3: CASSSGQHTQYF; DNA: TGTGCCAGCAGTTCGGGACAGCATACGCAGTATTTT
V: TRBV6-5; J: TRBJ2-3; size: NA; D: TRBD2; CDR3: CASSYGTSGSTDTQYF; DNA: TGTGCCAGCAGTTACGGGACTAGCGGGAGCACAGATACGCAGTATTTT
V: TRBV6-1; J: TRBJ2-7; size: NA; D: TRBD1; CDR3: CASSEAARDRLYEQYF; DNA: TGTGCCAGCAGTGAAGCAGCCCGGGACAGACTATACGAGCAGTACTTC
V: TRBV12-2; J: TRBJ2-7; size: few; D: NA; CDR3: CASRFILSGEQYF; DNA: TGTGCAAGTCGCTTCATTCTATCGGGCGAGCAGTACTTC
V: TRBV6-4; J: TRBJ2-3; size: NA; D: TRBD2; CDR3: CASSASSGSTDTQYF; DNA: TGTGCCAGCAGTGCATCTAGCGGGTCCACAGATACGCAGTATTTT
V: TRBV21-1; J: TRBJ2-2; size: NA; D: NA; CDR3: CASTEAGVGFTGELFF; DNA: TGTGCCAGCACAGAGGCAGGGGTCGGTTTCACCGGGGAGCTGTTTTTT
V: TRBV9; J: TRBJ2-3; size: NA; D: TRBD1; CDR3: CASSVGDRPTDTQYF; DNA: TGTGCCAGCAGCGTAGGGGACAGACCCACAGATACGCAGTATTTT
V: TRBV7-8; J: TRBJ2-5; size: NA; D: NA; CDR3: CASSLRPFQETQYF; DNA: TGTGCCAGCAGCTTACGTCCTTTTCAAGAGACCCAGTACTTC
V: TRBV6-6; J: TRBJ1-6; size: NA; D: TRBD1; CDR3: CASTPTGGVGNSPLHF; DNA: TGTGCCAGCACGCCGACAGGGGGCGTAGGGAATTCACCCCTCCACTTT
V: TRBV30; J: TRBJ1-6; size: once; D: TRBD1; CDR3: CAAGQGGSYNSPLHF; DNA: TGTGCCGCTGGACAGGGAGGCTCCTATAATTCACCCCTCCACTTT
V: TRBV7-6; J: TRBJ2-2; size: NA; D: NA; CDR3: CASSFFLSWFRGELFF; DNA: TGTGCCAGCAGCTTCTTCCTTAGTTGGTTCCGCGGGGAGCTGTTTTTT
V: TRBV19; J: TRBJ1-5; size: few; D: TRBD1; CDR3: CASKGDRGKGQPQHF; DNA: TGTGCCAGTAAGGGGGACAGGGGAAAAGGTCAGCCCCAGCATTTT
V: TRBV4-3; J: TRBJ1-5; size: NA; D: NA; CDR3: CASSQEWGGEPQHF; DNA: TGCGCCAGCAGCCAAGAATGGGGGGGGGAGCCCCAGCATTTT
V: TRBV4-3; J: TRBJ1-5; size: NA; D: NA; CDR3: CASSQDLPGGDQPQHF; DNA: TGCGCCAGCAGCCAAGATCTACCCGGCGGGGATCAGCCCCAGCATTTT
V: TRBV15; J: TRBJ2-2; size: NA; D: TRBD2; CDR3: CATSQPTSGVNTGELFF; DNA: TGTGCCACCAGCCAACCTACTAGCGGAGTGAACACCGGGGAGCTGTTTTTT
V: TRBV7-9; J: TRBJ1-1; size: NA; D: TRBD1; CDR3: CASSYDPGQPNTEAFF; DNA: TGTGCCAGCAGCTACGACCCGGGACAGCCGAACACTGAAGCTTTCTTT
V: TRBV2; J: TRBJ1-1; size: NA; D: NA; CDR3: CASSEVEDEAFF; DNA: TGTGCCAGCAGTGAGGTGGAGGATGAAGCTTTCTTT
V: TRBV28; J: TRBJ1-5; size: NA; D: TRBD1; CDR3: CATRTGDNQPQHF; DNA: TGTGCCACCCGGACAGGGGATAATCAGCCCCAGCATTTT
V: TRBV24-1; J: TRBJ2-1; size: NA; D: TRBD2; CDR3: CATSDPGLAGGLLYNEQFF; DNA: TGTGCCACCAGTGATCCGGGACTAGCGGGAGGGCTGCTTTACAATGAGCAGTTCTTC
V: TRBV11-1; J: TRBJ2-5; size: NA; D: TRBD2; CDR3: CASSLGLAQETQYF; DNA: TGTGCCAGCAGCTTAGGACTAGCCCAAGAGACCCAGTACTTC
V: TRBV27; J: TRBJ2-7; size: NA; D: NA; CDR3: CASSLLTGPPSYEQYF; DNA: TGTGCCAGCAGTTTATTAACAGGGCCCCCCTCCTACGAGCAGTACTTC
V: TRBV3-1/TRBV3-2; J: TRBJ2-5; size: NA; D: NA; CDR3: CASSQDSGGTQYF; DNA: TGTGCCAGCAGCCAAGATTCCGGCGGGACCCAGTACTTC